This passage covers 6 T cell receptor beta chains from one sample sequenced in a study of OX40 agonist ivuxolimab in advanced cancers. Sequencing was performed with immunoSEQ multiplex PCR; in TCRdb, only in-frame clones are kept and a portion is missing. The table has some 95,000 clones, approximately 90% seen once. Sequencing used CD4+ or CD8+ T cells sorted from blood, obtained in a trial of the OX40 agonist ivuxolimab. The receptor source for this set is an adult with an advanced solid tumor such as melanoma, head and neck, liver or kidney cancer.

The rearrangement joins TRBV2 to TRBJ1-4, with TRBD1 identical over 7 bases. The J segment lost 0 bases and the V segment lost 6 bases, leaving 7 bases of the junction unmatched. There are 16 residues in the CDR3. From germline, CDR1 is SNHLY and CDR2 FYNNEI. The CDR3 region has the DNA TGTGCCAGCAGCCGAGGACAGGATGCAACTAATGAAAAACTGTTTTTT. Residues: CASSRGQDATNEKLFF.

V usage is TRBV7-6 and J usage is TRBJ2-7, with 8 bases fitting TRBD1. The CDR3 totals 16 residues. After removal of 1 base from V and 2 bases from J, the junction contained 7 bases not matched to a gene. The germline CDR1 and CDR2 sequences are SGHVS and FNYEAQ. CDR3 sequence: CASSLGGQGATYEQYF. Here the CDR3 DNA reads TGTGCCAGCAGCTTAGGAGGGCAGGGGGCAACCTACGAGCAGTACTTC.

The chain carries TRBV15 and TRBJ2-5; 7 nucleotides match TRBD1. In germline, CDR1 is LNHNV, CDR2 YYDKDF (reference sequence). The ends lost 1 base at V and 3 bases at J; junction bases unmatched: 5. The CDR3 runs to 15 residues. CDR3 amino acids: CATSRGNTGEETQYF. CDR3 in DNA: TGTGCCACCAGCAGAGGAAATACAGGGGAAGAGACCCAGTACTTC.

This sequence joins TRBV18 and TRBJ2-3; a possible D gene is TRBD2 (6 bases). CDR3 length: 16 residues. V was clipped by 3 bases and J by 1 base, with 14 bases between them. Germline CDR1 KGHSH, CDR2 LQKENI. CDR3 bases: TGTGCCAGCTCACCCCCAGGAAGGAGGGGCACAGATACGCAGTATTTT. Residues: CASSPPGRRGTDTQYF.

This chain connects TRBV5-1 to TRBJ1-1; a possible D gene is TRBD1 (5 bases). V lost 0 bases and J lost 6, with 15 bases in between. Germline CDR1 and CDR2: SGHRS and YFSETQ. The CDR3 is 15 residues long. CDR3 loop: CASSLEVRVSPEAFF. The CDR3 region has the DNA TGCGCCAGCAGCTTGGAGGTCAGGGTATCGCCTGAAGCTTTCTTT.

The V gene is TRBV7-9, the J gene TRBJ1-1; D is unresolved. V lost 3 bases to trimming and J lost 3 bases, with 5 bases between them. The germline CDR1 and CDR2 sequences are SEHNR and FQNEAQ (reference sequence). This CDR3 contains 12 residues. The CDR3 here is CASSFLDTEAFF. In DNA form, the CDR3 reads TGTGCCAGCAGCTTCTTGGACACTGAAGCTTTCTTT. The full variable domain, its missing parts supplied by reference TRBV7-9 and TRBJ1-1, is DTGVSQNPRHKITKRGQNVTFRCDPISEHNRLYWYRQTLGQGPEFLTYFQNEAQLEKSRLLSDRFSAERPKGSFSTLEIQRTEQGDSAMYLCASSFLDTEAFFGQGTRLTVV.